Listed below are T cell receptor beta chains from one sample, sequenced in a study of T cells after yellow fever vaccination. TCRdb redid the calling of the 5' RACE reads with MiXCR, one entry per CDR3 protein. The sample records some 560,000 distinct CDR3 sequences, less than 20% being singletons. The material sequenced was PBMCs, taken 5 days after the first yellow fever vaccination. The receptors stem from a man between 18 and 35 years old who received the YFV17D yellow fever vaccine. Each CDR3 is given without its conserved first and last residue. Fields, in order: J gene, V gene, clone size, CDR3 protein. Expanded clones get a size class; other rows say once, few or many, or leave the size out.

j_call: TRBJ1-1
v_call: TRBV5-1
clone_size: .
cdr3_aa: ASSTQGLNTEAF

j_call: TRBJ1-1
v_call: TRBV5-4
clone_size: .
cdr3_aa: ASSFFQTNTEAF

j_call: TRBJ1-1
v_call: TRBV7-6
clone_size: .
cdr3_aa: ASSEATGVTEAF

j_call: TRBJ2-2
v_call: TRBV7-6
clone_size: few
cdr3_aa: ASSLNGAYTGELF

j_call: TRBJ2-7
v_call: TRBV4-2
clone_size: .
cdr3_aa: ASSQGPREQY

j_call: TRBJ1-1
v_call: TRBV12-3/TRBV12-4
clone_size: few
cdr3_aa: ASSLEGSAEAF

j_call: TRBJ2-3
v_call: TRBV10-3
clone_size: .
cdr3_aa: AISTPGTSTDTQY

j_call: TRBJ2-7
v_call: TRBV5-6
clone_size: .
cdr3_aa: ASSPRPGTGRYEQY

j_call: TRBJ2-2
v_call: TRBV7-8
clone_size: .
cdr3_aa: ASSLSGGAGGPGELF

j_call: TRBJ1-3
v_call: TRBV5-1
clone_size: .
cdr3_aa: ASSPDGSGNTIY

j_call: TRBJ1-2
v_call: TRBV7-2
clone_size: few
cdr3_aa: ASSFGPGTIANYGYT

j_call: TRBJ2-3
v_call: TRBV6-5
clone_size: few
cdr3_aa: ASSYSSGGLADTQY

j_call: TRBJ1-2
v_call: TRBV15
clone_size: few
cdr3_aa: ATSSGTGTFYGYT

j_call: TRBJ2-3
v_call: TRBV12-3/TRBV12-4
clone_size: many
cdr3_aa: ASLAVARDTQY

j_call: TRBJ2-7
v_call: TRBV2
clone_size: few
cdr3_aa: ASSVQGTTYEQY

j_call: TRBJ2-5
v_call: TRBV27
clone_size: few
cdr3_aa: AKESGIQETQY

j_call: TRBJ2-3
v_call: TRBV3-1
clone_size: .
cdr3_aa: ASSLREASDTQY

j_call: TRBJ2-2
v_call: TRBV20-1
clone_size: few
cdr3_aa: SARVASGVGNTGELF

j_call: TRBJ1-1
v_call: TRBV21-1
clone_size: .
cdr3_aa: ASSGGGMDTEAF

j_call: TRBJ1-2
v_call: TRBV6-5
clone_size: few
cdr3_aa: ASSYRVDYGYT

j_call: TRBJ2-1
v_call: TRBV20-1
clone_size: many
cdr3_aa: SASPYPLAGTNEQF

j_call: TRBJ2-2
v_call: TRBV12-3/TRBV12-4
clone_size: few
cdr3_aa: ASRGGGSNTGELF

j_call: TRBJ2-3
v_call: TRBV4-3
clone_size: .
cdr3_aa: ASSQDVSSTDTQY

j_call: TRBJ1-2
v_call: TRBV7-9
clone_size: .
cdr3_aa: ARDHLSGGYT

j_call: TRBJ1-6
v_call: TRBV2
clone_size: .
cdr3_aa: ASSVGYSPLH

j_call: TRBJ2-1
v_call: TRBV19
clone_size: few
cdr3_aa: ASSDPGTGLGNEQF

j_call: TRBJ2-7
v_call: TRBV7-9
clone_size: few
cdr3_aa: ASSYTGYEQY

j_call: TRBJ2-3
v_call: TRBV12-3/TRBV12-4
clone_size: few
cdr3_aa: ASSLSRGPSTDTQY

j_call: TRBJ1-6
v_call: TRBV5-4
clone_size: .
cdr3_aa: ASSPTPGGQGNSPLH

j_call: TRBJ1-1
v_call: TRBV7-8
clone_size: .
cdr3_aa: ASSLGAGYTEAF

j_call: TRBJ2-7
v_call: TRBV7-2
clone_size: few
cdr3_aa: ASSLAFGGTYEQY

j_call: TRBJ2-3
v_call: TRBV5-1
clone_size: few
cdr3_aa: ASSSTSILTYTDTQY

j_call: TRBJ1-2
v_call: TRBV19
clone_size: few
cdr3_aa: ASSGPTLRNYGYT

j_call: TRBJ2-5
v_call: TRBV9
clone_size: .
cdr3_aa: ASSVSMTSGYQETQY

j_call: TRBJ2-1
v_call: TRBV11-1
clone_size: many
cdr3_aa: ASSPRDGTGASSYNEQF

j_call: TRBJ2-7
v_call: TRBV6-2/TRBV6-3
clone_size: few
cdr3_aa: ASSYPNRVYGIYEQY

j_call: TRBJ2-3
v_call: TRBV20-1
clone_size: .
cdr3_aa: SAAGHLFTDTQY

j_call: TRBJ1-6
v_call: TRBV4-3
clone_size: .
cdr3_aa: ASSQDEGVGYNSPLH

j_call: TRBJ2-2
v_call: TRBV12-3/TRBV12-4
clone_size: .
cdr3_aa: ASSLDRELF

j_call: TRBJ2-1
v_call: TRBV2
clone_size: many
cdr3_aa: ASSEATTEQF

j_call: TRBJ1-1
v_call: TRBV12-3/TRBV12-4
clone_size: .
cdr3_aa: ASSLKMAGFPEAF

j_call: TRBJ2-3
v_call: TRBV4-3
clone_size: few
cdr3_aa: ASSQDLPGGTDTQY

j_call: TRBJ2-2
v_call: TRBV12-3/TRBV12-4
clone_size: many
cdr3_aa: ASRPGQGPGELF

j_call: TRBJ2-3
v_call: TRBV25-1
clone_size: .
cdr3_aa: ASSLRAGFTDTQY

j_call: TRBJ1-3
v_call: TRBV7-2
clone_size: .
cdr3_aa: ASSLMGAPKN

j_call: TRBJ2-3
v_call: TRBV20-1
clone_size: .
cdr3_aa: SARSAPASTDTQY

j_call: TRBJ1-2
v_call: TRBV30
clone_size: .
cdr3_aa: AWSVGGPLGYT

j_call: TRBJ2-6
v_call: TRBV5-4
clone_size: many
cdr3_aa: ASSTAQGSGANVLT

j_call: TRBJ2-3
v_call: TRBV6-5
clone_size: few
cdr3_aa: ASSSRAHTQY

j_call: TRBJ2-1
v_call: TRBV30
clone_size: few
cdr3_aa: AWERGGPYNEQF

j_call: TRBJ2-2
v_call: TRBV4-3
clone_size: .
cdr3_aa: ASSLGLAGGQYGELF

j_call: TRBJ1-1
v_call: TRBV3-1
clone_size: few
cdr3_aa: ASSQTGEAF

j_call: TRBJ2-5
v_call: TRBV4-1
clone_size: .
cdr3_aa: ASSQTYGGALETQY

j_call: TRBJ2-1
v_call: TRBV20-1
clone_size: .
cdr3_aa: SARGWSSGGALSGYNEQF

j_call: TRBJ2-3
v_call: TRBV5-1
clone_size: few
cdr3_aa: ASRGGTTTDTQY

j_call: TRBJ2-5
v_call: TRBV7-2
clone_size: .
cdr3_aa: ASDPGQGETQY

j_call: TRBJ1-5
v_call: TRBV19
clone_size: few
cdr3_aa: ASSDPWDEPQH

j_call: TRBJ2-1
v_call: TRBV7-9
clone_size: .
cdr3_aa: ASSRSGGANEQF